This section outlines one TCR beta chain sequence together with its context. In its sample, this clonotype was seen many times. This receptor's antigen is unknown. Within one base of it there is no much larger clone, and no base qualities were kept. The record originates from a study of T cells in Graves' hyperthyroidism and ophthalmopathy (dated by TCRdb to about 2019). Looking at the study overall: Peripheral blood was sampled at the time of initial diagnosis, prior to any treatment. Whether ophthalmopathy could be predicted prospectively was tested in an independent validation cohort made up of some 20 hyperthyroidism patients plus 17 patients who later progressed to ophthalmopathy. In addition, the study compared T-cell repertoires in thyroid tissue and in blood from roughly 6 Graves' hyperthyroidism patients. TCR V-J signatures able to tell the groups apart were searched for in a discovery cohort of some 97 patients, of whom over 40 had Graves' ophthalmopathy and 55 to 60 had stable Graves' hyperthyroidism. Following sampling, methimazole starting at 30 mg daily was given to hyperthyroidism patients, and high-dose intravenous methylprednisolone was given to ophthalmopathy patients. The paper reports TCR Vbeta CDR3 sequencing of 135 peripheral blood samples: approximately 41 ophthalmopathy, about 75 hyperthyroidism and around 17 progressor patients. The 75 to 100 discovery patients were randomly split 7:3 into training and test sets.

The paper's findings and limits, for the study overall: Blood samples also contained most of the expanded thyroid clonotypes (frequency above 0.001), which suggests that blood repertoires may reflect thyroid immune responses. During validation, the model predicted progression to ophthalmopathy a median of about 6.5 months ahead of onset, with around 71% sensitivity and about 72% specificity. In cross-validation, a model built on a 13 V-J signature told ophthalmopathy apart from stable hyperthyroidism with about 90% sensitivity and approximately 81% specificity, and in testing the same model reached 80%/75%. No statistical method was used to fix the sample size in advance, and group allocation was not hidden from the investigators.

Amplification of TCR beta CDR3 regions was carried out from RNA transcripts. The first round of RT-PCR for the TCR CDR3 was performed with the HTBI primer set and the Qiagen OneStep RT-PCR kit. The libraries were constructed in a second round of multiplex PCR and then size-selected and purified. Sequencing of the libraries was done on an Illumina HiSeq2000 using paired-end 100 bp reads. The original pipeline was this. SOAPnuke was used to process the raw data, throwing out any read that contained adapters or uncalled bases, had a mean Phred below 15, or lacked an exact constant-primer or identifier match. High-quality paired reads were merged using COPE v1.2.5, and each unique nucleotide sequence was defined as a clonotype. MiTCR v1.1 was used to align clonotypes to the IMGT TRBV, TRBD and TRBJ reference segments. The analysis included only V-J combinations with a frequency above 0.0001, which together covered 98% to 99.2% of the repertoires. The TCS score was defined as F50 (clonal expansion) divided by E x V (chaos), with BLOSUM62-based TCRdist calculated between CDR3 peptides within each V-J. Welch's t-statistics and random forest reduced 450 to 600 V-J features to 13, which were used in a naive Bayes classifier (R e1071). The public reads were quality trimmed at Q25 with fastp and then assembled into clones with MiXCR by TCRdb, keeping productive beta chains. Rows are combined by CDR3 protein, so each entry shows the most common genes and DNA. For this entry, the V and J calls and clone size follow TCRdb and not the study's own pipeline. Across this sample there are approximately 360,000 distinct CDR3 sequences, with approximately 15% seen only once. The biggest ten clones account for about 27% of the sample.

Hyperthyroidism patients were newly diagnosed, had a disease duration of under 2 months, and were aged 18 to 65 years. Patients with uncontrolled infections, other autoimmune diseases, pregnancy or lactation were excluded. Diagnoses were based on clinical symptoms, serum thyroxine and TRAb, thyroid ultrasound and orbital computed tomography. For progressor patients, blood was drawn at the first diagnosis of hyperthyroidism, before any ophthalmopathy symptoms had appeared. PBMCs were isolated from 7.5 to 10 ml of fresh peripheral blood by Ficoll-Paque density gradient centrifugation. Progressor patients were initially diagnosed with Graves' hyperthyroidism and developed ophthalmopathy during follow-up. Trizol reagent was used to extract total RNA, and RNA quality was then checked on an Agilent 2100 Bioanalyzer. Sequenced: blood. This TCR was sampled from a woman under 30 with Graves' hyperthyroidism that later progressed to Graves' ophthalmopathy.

The CDR3 reads CASSWTSKETQYF. The base sequence is TGTGCCAGCAGCTGGACCAGCAAAGAGACCCAGTACTTC. This chain joins TRBV28 to TRBJ2-5; the D gene assignment is ambiguous. The CDR3 has 13 amino acids, counting the end cysteine and phenylalanine. Only the CDR3 region is kept as DNA, spanning 39 bases read in frame from base 1. The V end loses 6 bases and the J end loses 3 bases, and a stretch of 11 bases separates them. Via the germline V gene, CDR1 is MDHEN and CDR2 SYDVKM.